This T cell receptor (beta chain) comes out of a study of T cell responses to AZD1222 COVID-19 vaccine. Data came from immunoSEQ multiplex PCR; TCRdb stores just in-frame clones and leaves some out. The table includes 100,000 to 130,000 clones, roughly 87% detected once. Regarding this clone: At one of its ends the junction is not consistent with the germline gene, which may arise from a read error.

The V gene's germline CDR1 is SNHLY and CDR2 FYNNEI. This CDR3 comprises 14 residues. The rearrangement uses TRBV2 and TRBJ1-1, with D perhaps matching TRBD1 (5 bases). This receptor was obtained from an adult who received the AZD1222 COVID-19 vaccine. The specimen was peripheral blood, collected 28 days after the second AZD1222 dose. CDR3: CAGSPLGGNTEAFF. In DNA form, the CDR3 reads TGTGCCGGCAGTCCCTTGGGGGGAAACACTGAAGCTTTCTTT.